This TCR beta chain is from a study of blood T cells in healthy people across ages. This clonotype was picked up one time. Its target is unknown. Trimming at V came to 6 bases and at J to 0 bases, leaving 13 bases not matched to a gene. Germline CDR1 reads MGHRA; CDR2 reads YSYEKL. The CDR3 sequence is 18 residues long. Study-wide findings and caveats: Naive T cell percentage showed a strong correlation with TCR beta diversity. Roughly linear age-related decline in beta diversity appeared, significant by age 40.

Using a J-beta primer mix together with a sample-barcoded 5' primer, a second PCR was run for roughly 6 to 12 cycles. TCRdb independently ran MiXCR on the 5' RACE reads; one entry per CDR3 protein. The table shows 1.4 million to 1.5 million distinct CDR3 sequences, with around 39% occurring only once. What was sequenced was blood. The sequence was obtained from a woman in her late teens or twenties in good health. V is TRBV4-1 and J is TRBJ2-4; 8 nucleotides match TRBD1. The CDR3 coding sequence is TGCGCCAGCAGGGTGGGAGGACAGGGAGGAGTAGCCAAAAACATTCAGTACTTC. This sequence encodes CASRVGGQGGVAKNIQYF.